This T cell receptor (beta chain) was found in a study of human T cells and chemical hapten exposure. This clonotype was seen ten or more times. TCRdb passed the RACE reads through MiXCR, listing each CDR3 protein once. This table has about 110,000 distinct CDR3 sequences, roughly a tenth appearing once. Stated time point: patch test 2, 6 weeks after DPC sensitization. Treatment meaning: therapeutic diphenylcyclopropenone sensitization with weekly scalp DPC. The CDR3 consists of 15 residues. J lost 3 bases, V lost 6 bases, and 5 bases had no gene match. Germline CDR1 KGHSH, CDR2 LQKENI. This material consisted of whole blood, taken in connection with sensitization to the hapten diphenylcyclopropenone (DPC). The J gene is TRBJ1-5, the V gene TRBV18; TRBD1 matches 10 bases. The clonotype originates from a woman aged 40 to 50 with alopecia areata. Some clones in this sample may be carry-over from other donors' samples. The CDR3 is CASSPGQGNNQPQHF. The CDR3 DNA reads TGTGCCAGCTCGCCGGGACAGGGGAACAATCAGCCCCAGCATTTT.